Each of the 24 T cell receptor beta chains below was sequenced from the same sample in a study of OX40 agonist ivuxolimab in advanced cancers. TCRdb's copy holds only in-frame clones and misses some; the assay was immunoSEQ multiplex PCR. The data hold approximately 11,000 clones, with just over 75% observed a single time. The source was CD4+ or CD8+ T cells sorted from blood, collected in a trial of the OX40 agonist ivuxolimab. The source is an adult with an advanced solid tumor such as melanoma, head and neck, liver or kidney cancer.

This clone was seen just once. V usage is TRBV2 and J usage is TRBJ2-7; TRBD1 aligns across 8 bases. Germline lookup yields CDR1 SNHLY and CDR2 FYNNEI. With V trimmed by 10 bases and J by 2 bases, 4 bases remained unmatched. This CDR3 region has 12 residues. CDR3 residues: CAILRGPYEQYF. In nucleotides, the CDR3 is TGTGCCATCCTCAGGGGGCCCTACGAGCAGTACTTC.

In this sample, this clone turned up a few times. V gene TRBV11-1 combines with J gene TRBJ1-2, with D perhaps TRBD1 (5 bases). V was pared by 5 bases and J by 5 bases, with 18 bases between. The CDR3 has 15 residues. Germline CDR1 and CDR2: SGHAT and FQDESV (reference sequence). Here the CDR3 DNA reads TGTGCCAGCAGCCCCGAGACAGTAGACTTATATGGCTACACCTTC. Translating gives CASSPETVDLYGYTF.

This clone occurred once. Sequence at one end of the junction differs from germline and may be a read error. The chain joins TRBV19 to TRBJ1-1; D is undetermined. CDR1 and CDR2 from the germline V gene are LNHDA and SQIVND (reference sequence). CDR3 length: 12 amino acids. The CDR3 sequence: CASSIRNSEAFF. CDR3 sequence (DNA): TGTGCCAGTAGTATACGTAACAGTGAAGCTTTCTTT.

As DNA, the CDR3 is TGTGCCAGCAGCTTACCGGACAGGATGAACACCGGGGAGCTGTTTTTT. Amino acids: CASSLPDRMNTGELFF. This chain joins TRBV7-8 and TRBJ2-2; 7 bases match TRBD1. The CDR3 consists of 16 residues. The trim removed 2 bases at V and 1 base at J, leaving 4 bases unmatched. Germline V CDR1 and CDR2: SGHVS, FQNEAQ.

CDR3 protein: CASSSPGTRRNVGNTIYF. CDR3 in DNA: TGTGCCAGCAGCTCCCCCGGCACCCGCCGGAACGTTGGAAACACCATATATTTT. The gene calls are TRBV7-6 and TRBJ1-3; no clear D. CDR3 length: 18 residues. Trimming cost V 4 bases and J 3 bases, with 22 bases left between them. CDR1 is SGHVS, CDR2 FNYEAQ, per germline. Variable domain in full (rest from reference TRBV7-6 and TRBJ1-3): GAGVSQSPRYKVTKRGQDVALRCDPISGHVSLYWYRQALGQGPEFLTYFNYEAQQDKSGLPNDRFSAERPEGSISTLTIQRTEQRDSAMYRCASSSPGTRRNVGNTIYFGEGSWLTVV.

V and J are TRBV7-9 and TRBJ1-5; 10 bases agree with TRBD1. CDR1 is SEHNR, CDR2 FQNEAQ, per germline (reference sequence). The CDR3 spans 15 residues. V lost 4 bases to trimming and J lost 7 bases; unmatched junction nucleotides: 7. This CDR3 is CASSSTGDRGQPQHF. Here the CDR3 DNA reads TGTGCCAGCAGCTCGACCGGGGACAGGGGACAGCCCCAGCATTTT.

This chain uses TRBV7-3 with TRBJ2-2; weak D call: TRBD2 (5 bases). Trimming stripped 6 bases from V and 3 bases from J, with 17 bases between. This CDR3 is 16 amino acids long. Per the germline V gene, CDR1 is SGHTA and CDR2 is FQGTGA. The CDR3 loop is CASSSTGSMHTGELFF. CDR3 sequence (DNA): TGTGCCAGCAGTTCCACGGGGAGCATGCACACCGGGGAGCTGTTTTTT.

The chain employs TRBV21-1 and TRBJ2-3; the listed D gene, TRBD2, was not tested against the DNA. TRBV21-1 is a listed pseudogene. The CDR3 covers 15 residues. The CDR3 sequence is CASSPMGLAEGAQYF. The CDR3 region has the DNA TGTGCCAGCAGCCCAATGGGACTAGCGGAGGGGGCGCAGTATTTT.

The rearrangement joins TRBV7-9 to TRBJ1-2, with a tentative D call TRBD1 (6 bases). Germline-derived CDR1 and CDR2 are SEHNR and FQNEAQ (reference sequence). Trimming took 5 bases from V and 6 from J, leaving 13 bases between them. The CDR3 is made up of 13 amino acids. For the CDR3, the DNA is TGTGCCAGCAGCCCAGGGGTAGGTGATGGCTACACCTTC. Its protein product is CASSPGVGDGYTF. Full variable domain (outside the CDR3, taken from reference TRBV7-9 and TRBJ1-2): DTGVSQNPRHKITKRGQNVTFRCDPISEHNRLYWYRQTLGQGPEFLTYFQNEAQLEKSRLLSDRFSAERPKGSFSTLEIQRTEQGDSAMYLCASSPGVGDGYTFGSGTRLTVV.

CDR3 protein: CASSVEGSYEQYF. CDR3 bases: TGTGCCAGCAGCGTAGAGGGGTCCTACGAGCAGTACTTC. V usage is TRBV7-2 and J usage is TRBJ2-7; D may be TRBD1 or TRBD2 (5 bases each). This CDR3 comprises 13 residues. CDR1 and CDR2 (germline): SGHTA, FQGNSA. V was cut by 5 bases and J by 1 base, with 9 bases left in between. The full variable domain, rest sourced from reference TRBV7-2 and TRBJ2-7, is GAGVSQSPSNKVTEKGKDVELRCDPISGHTALYWYRQSLGQGLEFLIYFQGNSAPDKSGLPSDRFSAERTGGSVSTLTIQRTQQEDSAVYLCASSVEGSYEQYFGPGTRLTVT.

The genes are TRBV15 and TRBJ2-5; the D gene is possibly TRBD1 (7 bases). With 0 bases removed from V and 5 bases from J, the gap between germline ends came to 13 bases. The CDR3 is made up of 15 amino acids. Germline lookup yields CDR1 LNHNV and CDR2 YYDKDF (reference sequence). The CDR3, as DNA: TGTGCCACCAGCAGAGATCCAGGGGGAGGCGAGACCCAGTACTTC. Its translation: CATSRDPGGGETQYF.

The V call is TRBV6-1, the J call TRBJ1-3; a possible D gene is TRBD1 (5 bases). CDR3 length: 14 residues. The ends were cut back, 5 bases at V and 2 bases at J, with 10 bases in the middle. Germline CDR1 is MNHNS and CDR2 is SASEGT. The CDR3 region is CASSSSGTGNTIYF. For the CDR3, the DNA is TGTGCCAGCAGTTCATCAGGGACTGGAAACACCATATATTTT.

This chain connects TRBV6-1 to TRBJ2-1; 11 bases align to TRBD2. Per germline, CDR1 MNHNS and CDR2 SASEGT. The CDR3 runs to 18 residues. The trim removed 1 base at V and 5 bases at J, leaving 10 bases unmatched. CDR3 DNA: TGTGCCAGCAGTGAAGTGGGCCTAGCGGGAGGTTACGACAATGAGCAGTTCTTC. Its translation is CASSEVGLAGGYDNEQFF.

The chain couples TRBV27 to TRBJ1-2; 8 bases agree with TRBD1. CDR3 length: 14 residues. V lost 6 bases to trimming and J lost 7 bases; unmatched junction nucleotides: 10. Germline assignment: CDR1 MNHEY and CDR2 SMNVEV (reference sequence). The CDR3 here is CASSNPRGPFGYTF. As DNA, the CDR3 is TGTGCCAGCAGCAATCCCAGGGGGCCGTTTGGCTACACCTTC.

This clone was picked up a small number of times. CDR3 sequence (DNA): TGTGCCTGGAATCTTCACAATGAGCAGTTCTTC. Protein: CAWNLHNEQFF. The gene calls are TRBV30 and TRBJ2-1; D unresolved. The V and J ends lost 4 bases and 5 bases respectively, with 6 bases between them. The germline gives CDR1 GTSNPN, CDR2 SVGIG (reference sequence). This CDR3 spans 11 amino acids.

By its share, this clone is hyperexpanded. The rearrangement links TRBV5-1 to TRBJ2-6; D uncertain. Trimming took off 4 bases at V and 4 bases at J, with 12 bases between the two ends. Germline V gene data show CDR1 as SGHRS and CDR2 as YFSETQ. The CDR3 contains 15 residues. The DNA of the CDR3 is TGCGCCAGCAGCCCTTTATATCCAGGGGCCAACGTCCTGACTTTC. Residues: CASSPLYPGANVLTF.

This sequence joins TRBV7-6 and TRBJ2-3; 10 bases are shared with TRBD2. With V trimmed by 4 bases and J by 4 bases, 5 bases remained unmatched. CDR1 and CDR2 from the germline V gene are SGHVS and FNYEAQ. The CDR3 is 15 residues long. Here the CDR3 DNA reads TGTGCCAGCAGCTCCGGGACTAGCGCTCCAGATACGCAGTATTTT. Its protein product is CASSSGTSAPDTQYF.

In DNA, the CDR3 is TGTGCCAGCAGCCCCCTGGGACAGGCTGGAAACACCATATATTTT. Protein product: CASSPLGQAGNTIYF. The V call is TRBV9, the J call TRBJ1-3; 8 bases map to TRBD1. Germline V gene sequence: CDR1 SGDLS, CDR2 YYNGEE. Trimming cost V 4 bases and J 2 bases; bases outside gene matches: 5. This CDR3 comprises 15 residues.

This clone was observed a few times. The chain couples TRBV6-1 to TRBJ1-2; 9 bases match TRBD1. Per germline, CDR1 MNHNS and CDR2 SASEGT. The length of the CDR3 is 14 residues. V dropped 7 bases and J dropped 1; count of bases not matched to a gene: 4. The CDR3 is CASNRQGGNYGYTF. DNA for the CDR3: TGTGCCAGCAACCGACAGGGGGGTAACTATGGCTACACCTTC.

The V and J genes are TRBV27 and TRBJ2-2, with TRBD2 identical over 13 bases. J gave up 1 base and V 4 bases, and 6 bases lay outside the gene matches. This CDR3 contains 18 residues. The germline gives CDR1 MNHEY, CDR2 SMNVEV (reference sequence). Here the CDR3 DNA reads TGTGCCAGCAGTTCCTGGACTAGCGGGGGAATGAACACCGGGGAGCTGTTTTTT. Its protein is CASSSWTSGGMNTGELFF.

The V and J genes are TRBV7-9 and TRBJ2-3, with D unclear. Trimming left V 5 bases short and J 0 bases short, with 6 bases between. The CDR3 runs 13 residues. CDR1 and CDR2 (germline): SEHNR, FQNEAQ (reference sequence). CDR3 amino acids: CASSHTSTDTQYF. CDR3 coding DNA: TGTGCCAGCAGCCATACTAGCACAGATACGCAGTATTTT.

CDR3 DNA sequence: TGTGCCAGCAGCCCGGACGGGGCCTACGAGCAGTACTTC. This encodes CASSPDGAYEQYF. The chain joins TRBV6-1 to TRBJ2-7; tentatively, D is TRBD2 (5 bases). The CDR3 runs to 13 residues. CDR1 and CDR2 (germline): MNHNS, SASEGT. Between the trimmed V and J ends, which lost 6 bases and 2 bases, there was a span of 11 bases.

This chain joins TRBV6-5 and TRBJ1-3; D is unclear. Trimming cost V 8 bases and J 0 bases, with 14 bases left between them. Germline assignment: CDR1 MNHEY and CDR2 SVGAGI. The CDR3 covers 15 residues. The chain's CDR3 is CASAWQDGSGNTIYF. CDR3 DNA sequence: TGTGCCAGCGCATGGCAGGACGGCTCTGGAAACACCATATATTTT.

This CDR3 reads CASSVRENTEAFF. Here the CDR3 DNA reads TGTGCCAGCAGTGTACGGGAGAACACTGAAGCTTTCTTT. The V and J genes are TRBV2 and TRBJ1-1; D gene uncertain. The CDR3 sequence is 13 residues long. V lost 4 bases and J 1 base, leaving 7 bases between the germline ends. Germline CDR1 and CDR2: SNHLY and FYNNEI.